Listed here are 28 T cell receptor beta chains from one sample, sequenced in a study of radiation and T cells in renal cell carcinoma. TCRdb keeps only in-frame clones here, not all; method: immunoSEQ multiplex PCR. The sample yields around 140,000 clones, 75% to 90% seen once. Time point denoted: blood 4 weeks post-SBRT, at nephrectomy. Described treatment: 15 Gy SBRT to primary tumor, nephrectomy 4 weeks later. The specimen was blood, collected from a patient whose treatment included radiotherapy and nephrectomy. Receptor source: a woman aged 45-59 years with renal cell carcinoma.

The V call is TRBV7-9, the J call TRBJ2-1; TRBD1 is a possible D gene (6 bases). Trimming removed 3 bases at V and 7 bases at J, with 16 bases between. The CDR3 totals 15 residues. The germline V gene has CDR1 SEHNR and CDR2 FQNEAQ (reference sequence). CDR3 coding DNA: TGTGCCAGCAGCTTTCTTACAGGGATGTTGAATGAGCAGTTCTTC. Protein sequence: CASSFLTGMLNEQFF.

The V and J genes are TRBV7-9 and TRBJ2-3; D ambiguous. The CDR3 contains 10 residues. V lost 10 bases and J lost 5, with 7 bases in between. Germline lookup yields CDR1 SEHNR and CDR2 FQNEAQ (reference sequence). The CDR3: CATFRDTQYF. CDR3 sequence (DNA): TGTGCCACATTTAGAGATACGCAGTATTTT. Full variable domain (remainder filled in from reference TRBV7-9 and TRBJ2-3): DTGVSQNPRHKITKRGQNVTFRCDPISEHNRLYWYRQTLGQGPEFLTYFQNEAQLEKSRLLSDRFSAERPKGSFSTLEIQRTEQGDSAMYLCATFRDTQYFGPGTRLTVL.

The chain carries TRBV19 and TRBJ1-5; 8 positions match TRBD1. The CDR3 is 15 residues long. Germline V CDR1 and CDR2: LNHDA, SQIVND (reference sequence). The V gene end was trimmed by 3 bases and the J gene end by 7 bases; junction bases not matched to a gene: 8. CDR3 region: CASSISGQGRQPQHF. In DNA, the CDR3 is TGTGCCAGTAGTATCTCAGGACAGGGAAGGCAGCCCCAGCATTTT. The whole variable domain, filled in from reference TRBV19 and TRBJ1-5, reads DGGITQSPKYLFRKEGQNVTLSCEQNLNHDAMYWYRQDPGQGLRLIYYSQIVNDFQKGDIAEGYSVSREKKESFPLTVTSAQKNPTAFYLCASSISGQGRQPQHFGDGTRLSIL.

V usage is TRBV5-4 and J usage is TRBJ1-4; tentative D call: TRBD1 (5 bases). The V gene lost 4 bases and the J gene lost 0 bases, with 10 bases spanning the gap. The CDR3 runs to 15 residues. Germline loops: CDR1 SGHNT, CDR2 YYREEE (reference sequence). The CDR3 sequence is CASSGGSATNEKLFF. The CDR3 coding sequence is TGTGCCAGCAGCGGGGGGTCCGCAACTAATGAAAAACTGTTTTTT.

The chain recombines TRBV7-8 with TRBJ1-3, with D unresolved. This CDR3 has 12 residues. In germline, CDR1 is SGHVS, CDR2 FQNEAQ. The V end lost 8 bases, the J end lost 4 bases, and 9 bases lay between the germline ends. CDR3 coding DNA: TGTGCCAGCCGACCGAGAGGAAACACCATATATTTT. This gives the protein CASRPRGNTIYF. The full variable domain, its missing parts supplied by reference TRBV7-8 and TRBJ1-3, is GAGVSQSPRYKVAKRGQDVALRCDPISGHVSLFWYQQALGQGPEFLTYFQNEAQLDKSGLPSDRFFAERPEGSVSTLKIQRTQQEDSAVYLCASRPRGNTIYFGEGSWLTVV.

The rearrangement links TRBV28 to TRBJ2-1, with 13 bases matching TRBD2. Germline CDR1 and CDR2: MDHEN and SYDVKM. This CDR3 is 16 amino acids long. Trimming took 4 bases from V and 7 from J; bases not matched to a gene: 7. The CDR3 loop is CASSSIGTSGTNEQFF. The CDR3 bases are TGTGCCAGCAGTTCCATTGGGACTAGCGGGACTAATGAGCAGTTCTTC. The whole variable domain, filled in from reference TRBV28 and TRBJ2-1, reads DVKVTQSSRYLVKRTGEKVFLECVQDMDHENMFWYRQDPGLGLRLIYFSYDVKMKEKGDIPEGYSVSREKKERFSLILESASTNQTSMYLCASSSIGTSGTNEQFFGPGTRLTVL.

Only one count was recorded for this clone. V is TRBV5-1 and J is TRBJ1-1; no reliable D call. The germline V and J ends were trimmed by 3 bases and 4 bases, with 7 bases remaining between them. The CDR3 sequence is 12 residues long. Germline assignment: CDR1 SGHRS and CDR2 YFSETQ. DNA for the CDR3: TGCGCCAGCAGCTCAACAGCCACTGAAGCTTTCTTT. Protein product: CASSSTATEAFF.

V and J are TRBV7-2 and TRBJ1-1, with D possibly TRBD1 on 5 matching bases. The CDR3 covers 13 residues. Germline CDR1 SGHTA, CDR2 FQGNSA. V was cut by 8 bases and J by 0 bases, with 10 bases left in between. The CDR3 loop is CASWGRLNTEAFF. The CDR3 DNA follows: TGTGCCAGCTGGGGACGGTTGAACACTGAAGCTTTCTTT.

The chain uses TRBV9 and TRBJ1-5; 11 bases align to TRBD1. CDR1 and CDR2 (germline): SGDLS, YYNGEE. CDR3 length: 16 residues. After removal of 0 bases from V and 6 bases from J, the junction contained 5 bases not matched to a gene. CDR3 loop: CASSVVPGQGAQPQHF. The DNA for the CDR3 is TGTGCCAGCAGCGTAGTGCCCGGACAGGGGGCTCAGCCCCAGCATTTT.

J is TRBJ2-7 and V is TRBV19; 12 bases line up with TRBD2. The germline V gene has CDR1 LNHDA and CDR2 SQIVND (reference sequence). There are 17 residues in the CDR3. V gave up 5 bases and J gave up 4 bases; unmatched junction bases: 12. The CDR3, as DNA: TGTGCCAGTAGTGTCCGGGGGAGGACTAGCGGGGCGTACGAGCAGTACTTC. Amino acid sequence: CASSVRGRTSGAYEQYF.

This clone has only one observation. The CDR3 reads CASSLTGTGDEQYF. The CDR3 nucleotides read TGTGCCAGCAGCTTAACCGGGACAGGGGACGAGCAGTACTTC. The chain links TRBV5-6 to TRBJ2-7, with TRBD1 matching 10 bases. The CDR3 consists of 14 residues. Germline V gene lookup returns CDR1 SGHDT and CDR2 YYEEEE. The V gene end was trimmed by 2 bases and the J gene end by 5 bases; junction bases not matched to a gene: 4.

V gene TRBV4-2 combines with J gene TRBJ2-3; D is undetermined. From germline, CDR1 is LGHNA and CDR2 YNFKEQ. There are 13 residues in the CDR3. V lost 2 bases and J lost 6, with 9 bases in between. The CDR3 nucleotides are TGTGCCAGCAGCCAACCCGGGCGGGATACGCAGTATTTT. It encodes CASSQPGRDTQYF.

CDR3 in DNA: TGCGCCAGCAGCTTCGGACAGGGGAACTATAATGAAAAACTGTTTTTT. Translation: CASSFGQGNYNEKLFF. V is TRBV5-1 and J is TRBJ1-4; TRBD1 aligns across 9 bases. The CDR3 is made up of 16 amino acids. Germline CDR1 is SGHRS and CDR2 is YFSETQ. Germline trimming cut 2 bases from V and 4 bases from J; bases unmatched to any gene: 6.

The V and J genes are TRBV6-1 and TRBJ2-1; D call uncertain. Trimming removed 7 bases from V and 6 bases from J, with 13 bases in between. Germline V gene data show CDR1 as MNHNS and CDR2 as SASEGT. The CDR3 is 13 residues long. The CDR3 loop is CASTSVNPNEQFF. The CDR3 region has the DNA TGTGCCAGCACTTCAGTGAACCCCAATGAGCAGTTCTTC.

The gene calls are TRBV18 and TRBJ2-4; D not resolved. The germline V and J ends were trimmed by 5 bases and 1 base, with 18 bases remaining between them. In germline, CDR1 is KGHSH, CDR2 LQKENI. CDR3 length: 17 residues. The CDR3 coding sequence is TGTGCCAGCTCATCACAGCCGGGCCTCGCTGCCAAAAACATTCAGTACTTC. Residues: CASSSQPGLAAKNIQYF.

Only a few counts were recorded for this clone. The gene calls are TRBV6-6 and TRBJ1-1; D is possibly TRBD1 (6 bases). The CDR3 covers 14 residues. Germline V gene lookup returns CDR1 MNHNY and CDR2 SVGAGI (reference sequence). V shed 5 bases and J shed 1 base, with 11 bases lying between them. The CDR3 sequence: CASSPPGENTEAFF. The CDR3 DNA reads as TGTGCCAGCAGTCCTCCAGGGGAGAACACTGAAGCTTTCTTT.

In its sample, this clone was seen once. This chain joins TRBV19 and TRBJ1-2; D gene uncertain. The V gene's germline CDR1 is LNHDA and CDR2 SQIVND (reference sequence). The V and J ends lost 5 bases and 6 bases respectively, with 7 bases between them. The CDR3 extends over 11 amino acids. In nucleotides, the CDR3 is TGTGCCAGTAGTGGAGGGAATGGCTACACCTTC. Amino acid sequence: CASSGGNGYTF.

V and J are TRBV7-9 and TRBJ1-4; weak D call: TRBD1 (5 bases). The germline V and J ends were trimmed by 5 bases and 0 bases, with 10 bases remaining between them. From germline, CDR1 is SEHNR and CDR2 FQNEAQ (reference sequence). This CDR3 has 15 amino acids. The CDR3 DNA sequence: TGTGCCAGCAGCGAACAGGTTGCAACTAATGAAAAACTGTTTTTT. Its translation: CASSEQVATNEKLFF. Full variable domain (outside the CDR3, taken from reference TRBV7-9 and TRBJ1-4): DTGVSQNPRHKITKRGQNVTFRCDPISEHNRLYWYRQTLGQGPEFLTYFQNEAQLEKSRLLSDRFSAERPKGSFSTLEIQRTEQGDSAMYLCASSEQVATNEKLFFGSGTQLSVL.

The chain joins TRBV7-3 to TRBJ2-3; the match to TRBD1 covers 10 bases. This CDR3 is built from 17 residues. The germline V gene has CDR1 SGHTA and CDR2 FQGTGA. Losses at the gene ends were 0 bases for V and 5 bases for J; bases not matched to a gene: 8. The CDR3 DNA follows: TGTGCCAGCAGCTTAACGCTAGGGACAGGGGAAATAGATACGCAGTATTTT. Translating gives CASSLTLGTGEIDTQYF.

The chain couples TRBV6-6 to TRBJ2-7; the D is unclear. The CDR3 consists of 14 residues. CDR1 and CDR2 (germline): MNHNY, SVGAGI (reference sequence). The V end was cut by 7 bases, the J end by 0 bases, with 13 bases between. Written as DNA, the CDR3 is TGTGCCAGCATTAAGGGTCAAAGCTCCTACGAGCAGTACTTC. It is translated as CASIKGQSSYEQYF.

The genes are TRBV6-1 and TRBJ1-1, with a tentative D call TRBD1 (6 bases). This CDR3 contains 14 residues. In germline, CDR1 is MNHNS, CDR2 SASEGT. Trimming took 4 bases from V and 0 from J, leaving 9 bases between them. The CDR3 loop reads CASSVGQMNTEAFF. CDR3 nucleotides: TGTGCCAGCAGTGTAGGACAGATGAACACTGAAGCTTTCTTT.

V is TRBV28 and J is TRBJ2-1; D perhaps matches TRBD2 (6 bases). The CDR3 is made up of 12 amino acids. V was trimmed by 6 bases and J by 10 bases, leaving 13 bases between them. CDR1 is MDHEN, CDR2 SYDVKM, per germline. The CDR3 reads CASSLGDFEQFF. The DNA for the CDR3 is TGTGCCAGCAGCCTGGGGGACTTCGAGCAGTTCTTC.

This clone was seen just once. The rearrangement uses TRBV2 and TRBJ1-5; 9 nucleotides agree with TRBD1. Per germline, CDR1 SNHLY and CDR2 FYNNEI. V gave up 7 bases and J gave up 6 bases; unmatched junction bases: 13. The CDR3 totals 16 residues. CDR3 amino acids: CASKGQGRGLGQPQHF. DNA for the CDR3: TGTGCCAGCAAGGGACAGGGTCGGGGTTTAGGTCAGCCCCAGCATTTT.

This clone was seen just once. V gene TRBV15 combines with J gene TRBJ1-2, with TRBD1 identical over 8 bases. Germline V gene lookup returns CDR1 LNHNV and CDR2 YYDKDF (reference sequence). Trimming at V came to 0 bases and at J to 7 bases, leaving 7 bases not matched to a gene. This CDR3 spans 15 amino acids. CDR3 in DNA: TGTGCCACCAGCAGAGATCGGGCAGGGGGCCGTGGCTACACCTTC. Its translation is CATSRDRAGGRGYTF. The variable domain in full, completed from reference TRBV15 and TRBJ1-2, reads DAMVIQNPRYQVTQFGKPVTLSCSQTLNHNVMYWYQQKSSQAPKLLFHYYDKDFNNEADTPDNFQSRRPNTSFCFLDIRSPGLGDTAMYLCATSRDRAGGRGYTFGSGTRLTVV.

This clone occurred a few times. The chain couples TRBV2 to TRBJ1-1; D not resolved. Per the germline V gene, CDR1 is SNHLY and CDR2 is FYNNEI. This CDR3 is built from 15 residues. V lost 4 bases, J lost 1 base, and 13 bases lay in between. The CDR3 loop reads CASSGGGRRNTEAFF. CDR3 coding DNA: TGTGCCAGCAGTGGGGGTGGGAGGAGGAACACTGAAGCTTTCTTT.

The J gene is TRBJ2-7, the V gene TRBV2; TRBD1 is a possible D gene (6 bases). The CDR3 is 14 residues long. Germline V gives CDR1 SNHLY, CDR2 FYNNEI. Trimming stripped 3 bases from V and 5 bases from J, with 14 bases between. CDR3 sequence: CASSDNPRGHEQYF. The CDR3, as DNA: TGTGCCAGCAGTGATAATCCCAGGGGTCACGAGCAGTACTTC.

The gene calls are TRBV6-6 and TRBJ1-2; D remains ambiguous. The V and J ends lost 2 bases and 2 bases respectively, with 6 bases between them. The CDR3 has 13 residues. Looked up from germline, CDR1 is MNHNY and CDR2 is SVGAGI (reference sequence). The CDR3 sequence: CASSYAPNYGYTF. The CDR3 region has the DNA TGTGCCAGCAGTTACGCTCCGAACTATGGCTACACCTTC.

This chain joins TRBV9 and TRBJ2-7; D may match TRBD1 or TRBD2 (6 bases each). The germline V gene has CDR1 SGDLS and CDR2 YYNGEE. This CDR3 has 16 amino acids. V was cut by 0 bases and J by 5 bases, with 18 bases left in between. CDR3 sequence: CASSVGPEGVGNEQYF. The CDR3 nucleotides are TGTGCCAGCAGCGTAGGACCGGAGGGGGTAGGTAACGAGCAGTACTTC.